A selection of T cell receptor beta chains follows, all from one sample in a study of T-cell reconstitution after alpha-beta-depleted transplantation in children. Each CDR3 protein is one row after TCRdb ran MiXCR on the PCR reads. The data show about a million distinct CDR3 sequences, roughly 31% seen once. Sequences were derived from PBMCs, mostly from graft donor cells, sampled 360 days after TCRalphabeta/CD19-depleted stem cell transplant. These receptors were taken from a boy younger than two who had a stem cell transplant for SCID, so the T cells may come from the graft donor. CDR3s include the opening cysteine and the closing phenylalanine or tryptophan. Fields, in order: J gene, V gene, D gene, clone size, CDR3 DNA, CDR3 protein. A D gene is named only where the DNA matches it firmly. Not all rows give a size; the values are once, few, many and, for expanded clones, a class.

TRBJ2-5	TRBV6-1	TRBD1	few	TGTGCCGTCACTCGTAGACAGGGGGAGACCCAGTACTTC	CAVTRRQGETQYF
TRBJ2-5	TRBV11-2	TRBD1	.	TGTGCCAGCAGACCAGGGGGCAGGGGTGAGGCCCAGTACTTC	CASRPGGRGEAQYF
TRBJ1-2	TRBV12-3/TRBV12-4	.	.	TGTGCCAGCAGTTACAATCTCCCGGACAGCAGCTATGGCTACACCTTC	CASSYNLPDSSYGYTF
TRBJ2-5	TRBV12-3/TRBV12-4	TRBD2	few	TGTGCCAGCAGCCAGAGCGGGGTCCTCCAAGAGACCCAGTACTTC	CASSQSGVLQETQYF
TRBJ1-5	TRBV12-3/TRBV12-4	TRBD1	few	TGTGCCAGCAGGAGGGACAGGGGCAAGCCCCAGCATTTT	CASRRDRGKPQHF
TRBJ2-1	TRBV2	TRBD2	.	TGTGCCAGCAGACGCCCACCGGGACTAGCCTACAATGAGCAGTTCTTC	CASRRPPGLAYNEQFF
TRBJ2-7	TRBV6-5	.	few	TGTGCCAGCAGTTTTTGGGGGCCAACGCCCTACGAGCAGTACTTC	CASSFWGPTPYEQYF
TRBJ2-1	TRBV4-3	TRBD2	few	TGCGCCAGCAGCCAAGATCTAGGAGCGGGGGGGCCACATGAGCAGTTCTTC	CASSQDLGAGGPHEQFF
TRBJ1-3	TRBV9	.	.	TGTGCCAGCAGCGTTACAGGGCATTGGGTAAACACCATATATTTT	CASSVTGHWVNTIYF
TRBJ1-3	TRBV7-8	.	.	TGTGCCAGCAGCTTAGTCGGGGGATACAGGAACACCATATATTTT	CASSLVGGYRNTIYF
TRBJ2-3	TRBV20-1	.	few	TGCAGTGGGCAGGCGGGGGCCAGCACAGATACGCAGTATTTT	CSGQAGASTDTQYF
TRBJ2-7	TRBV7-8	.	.	TGTGCCAGCGGGGGTGGGTACGAGCAGTACTTC	CASGGGYEQYF
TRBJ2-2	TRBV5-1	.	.	TGCGCCAGCAGCTTTTTGGCACAGACTAACACCGGGGAGCTGTTTTTT	CASSFLAQTNTGELFF
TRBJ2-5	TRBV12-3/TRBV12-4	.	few	TGTGCCAGCAGTCCGGGGGAGACGACAGGGAGGGAGACCCAGTACTTC	CASSPGETTGRETQYF
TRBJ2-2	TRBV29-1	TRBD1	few	TGCAGCGTTGACCAGGGGGCGAACACCGGGGAGCTGTTTTTT	CSVDQGANTGELFF
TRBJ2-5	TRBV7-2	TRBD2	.	TGTGCCAGCAGCTCCGTACGGGGGGGACAAGAGACCCAGTACTTC	CASSSVRGGQETQYF
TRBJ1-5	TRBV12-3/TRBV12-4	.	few	TGTGCCAGCAGGCAGGACGGGGCCAAGCATTTT	CASRQDGAKHF
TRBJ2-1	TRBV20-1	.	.	TGCAGTGCTAGCCAGGGGGGGCAGGTCATCGATGAGCAGTTCTTC	CSASQGGQVIDEQFF
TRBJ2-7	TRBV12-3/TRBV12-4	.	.	TGTGCCAGCAGCCTATTCGGGGCCTACGAGCAGTACTTC	CASSLFGAYEQYF
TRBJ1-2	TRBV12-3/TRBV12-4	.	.	TGTGCCAGCAGTTTAGTGGCAGGACCCAACTATGGCTACACCTTC	CASSLVAGPNYGYTF
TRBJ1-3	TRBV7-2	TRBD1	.	TGTGCCAGCAGCGCCCGATCGGACAGGGCCAGAGGAAACACCATATATTTT	CASSARSDRARGNTIYF
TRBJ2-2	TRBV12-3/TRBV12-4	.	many	TGTGCCAGCAGTTTAACTGTTACCGGGGAGCTGTTTTTT	CASSLTVTGELFF
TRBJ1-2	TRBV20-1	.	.	TGCAGTGCTAGAGGGACGGTAGAGAGGGGCTACACCTTC	CSARGTVERGYTF
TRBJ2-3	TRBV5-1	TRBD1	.	TGCGCCAGCAGCCACAGACAGGGTCCAGATACGCAGTATTTT	CASSHRQGPDTQYF
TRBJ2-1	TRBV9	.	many	TGTGCCAGCAGCGACCGTCCCGGGGATGAGCAGTTCTTC	CASSDRPGDEQFF
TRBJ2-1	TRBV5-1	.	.	TGCGCCAGCAGCCCCCAGGGGGGATCTGGGAATGAGCAGTTCTTC	CASSPQGGSGNEQFF
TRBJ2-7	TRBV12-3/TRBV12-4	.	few	TGTGCCAGCAGTCCGTTGGACAGAGACTACGAGCAGTACTTC	CASSPLDRDYEQYF
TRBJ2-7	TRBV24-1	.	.	TGTGCCACCAGTGAAAACGGACACCGGGGTGACGAGCAGTACTTC	CATSENGHRGDEQYF
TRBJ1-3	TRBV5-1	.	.	TGCGCCAGCAGCTTATTGTCGACGGCTGGAAACACCATATATTTT	CASSLLSTAGNTIYF
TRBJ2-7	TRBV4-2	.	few	TGTGCCAGCAGCCAAGATGAACAGCTCTACTACGAGCAGTACTTC	CASSQDEQLYYEQYF
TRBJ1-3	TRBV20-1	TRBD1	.	TGCAGTGCTAGAGATGGACAGGGGGCCACCGGAAACACCATATATTTT	CSARDGQGATGNTIYF
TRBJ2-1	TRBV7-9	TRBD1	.	TGTGCCAGCAGTCATTTTGGACAGGGGGGAAGTGAGCAGTTCTTC	CASSHFGQGGSEQFF
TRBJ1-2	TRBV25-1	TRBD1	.	TGTGCCACCAGCCGGACAGGGTATTATGGCTACACCTTC	CATSRTGYYGYTF
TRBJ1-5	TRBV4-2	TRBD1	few	TGTGCCAGCAGCCAAGAGACTACAGGGGTCAATAGCAATCAGCCCCAGCATTTT	CASSQETTGVNSNQPQHF
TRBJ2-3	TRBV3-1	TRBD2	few	TGTGCCAGCAGTCGACCGGGACTAGCGCCCTTCACGGGTATCACAGATACGCAGTATTTT	CASSRPGLAPFTGITDTQYF
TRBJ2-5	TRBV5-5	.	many	TGTGCCAGCAGCTTGACAACGCAAGAGACCCAGTACTTC	CASSLTTQETQYF
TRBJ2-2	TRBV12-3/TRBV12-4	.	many	TGTGCCAGCAGCAATCGTCCTGGCGGGGAGCTGTTTTTT	CASSNRPGGELFF
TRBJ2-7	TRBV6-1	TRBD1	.	TGTGCCAGCAGTCGGGACAGCACACACTACGAGCAGTACTTC	CASSRDSTHYEQYF
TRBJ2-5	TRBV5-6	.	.	TGTGCCAGCAGCTTTTCAGCGGAGCAAGAGACCCAGTACTTC	CASSFSAEQETQYF
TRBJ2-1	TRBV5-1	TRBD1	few	TGCGCCAGCAGCGAGGACAGGGTTCGGTCCTACAATGAGCAGTTCTTC	CASSEDRVRSYNEQFF
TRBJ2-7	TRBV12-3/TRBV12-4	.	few	TGTGCCAGCAAGTCCTCCCGGTCGTCCCCCTACGAGCAGTACTTC	CASKSSRSSPYEQYF
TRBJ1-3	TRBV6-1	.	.	TGTGCCAGCAGCCGCAGCCCCGGCGGCTCTGGAAACACCATATATTTT	CASSRSPGGSGNTIYF
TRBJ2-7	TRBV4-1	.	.	TGCGCCAGCAGCCCCCGGGTAGGGAGGCTTTACGAGCAGTACTTC	CASSPRVGRLYEQYF
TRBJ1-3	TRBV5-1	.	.	TGCGCCAGCAGCTTGGAGCAGGGTGCCTCTGGAAACACCATATATTTT	CASSLEQGASGNTIYF
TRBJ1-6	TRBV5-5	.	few	TGTGCCAGCAGCTTGGATGCATCGACAGGTCCCATCCCCCTCCACTTT	CASSLDASTGPIPLHF
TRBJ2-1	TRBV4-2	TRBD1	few	TGTGCCAGCAGCCAAGATAGAGGGGGCGGCTTCTACAATGAGCAGTTCTTC	CASSQDRGGGFYNEQFF
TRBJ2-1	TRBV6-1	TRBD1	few	TGTGCCAGCAGCGCTACAGGGGTGAGCTCCTACAATGAGCAGTTCTTC	CASSATGVSSYNEQFF
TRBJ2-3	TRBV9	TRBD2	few	TGTGCCAGCAGCGCCGACGCAGCGGGGGGCTGGAGAGATACGCAGTATTTT	CASSADAAGGWRDTQYF
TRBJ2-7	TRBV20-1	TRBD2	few	TGCAGTGGGGGGGGGACCTACGAGCAGTACTTC	CSGGGTYEQYF
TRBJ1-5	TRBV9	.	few	TGTGCCAGCAGCCCGCACGGCGACAGCTCTGGGCCCCAGCATTTT	CASSPHGDSSGPQHF
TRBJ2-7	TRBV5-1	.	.	TGCGCCAGCAGCTTGGTCGGGGGTTCGGTCTACGAGCAGTACTTC	CASSLVGGSVYEQYF
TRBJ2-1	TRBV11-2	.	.	TGTGCCAGCAGCCAGAGGAACCAGGTGTTCAATGAGCAGTTCTTC	CASSQRNQVFNEQFF